These 32 T cell receptor beta chains originate from one sample sequenced in a study of T cell responses to AZD1222 COVID-19 vaccine. The table came from immunoSEQ multiplex PCR; TCRdb's copy has only in-frame clones and leaves some out. The sample holds 100,000 to 140,000 clones; roughly 90% are singletons and the top ten take roughly 6.5%. The source was peripheral blood, collected on day 0 of AZD1222 vaccination. These receptors all come from an adult in good health.

The V gene is TRBV30, the J gene TRBJ2-7, with D perhaps TRBD1 (5 bases). CDR1 is GTSNPN and CDR2 is SVGIG in the germline V gene (reference sequence). Trimming cost V 1 base and J 9 bases, with 10 bases left between them. The CDR3 sequence is 11 residues long. DNA of the CDR3: TGTGCCTGGAGTGGGCAGGGCGCGCAGTACTTC. Protein: CAWSGQGAQYF.

The rearrangement links TRBV30 to TRBJ1-2; a weak D match, TRBD1 (5 bases). CDR1 and CDR2 from the germline V gene are GTSNPN and SVGIG (reference sequence). The length of the CDR3 is 14 residues. Trimming left V 4 bases short and J 7 bases short, with 19 bases between. The DNA of the CDR3 is TGTGCCTGGAACCTAGGGACCCGGGCCGCTGGCTACACCTTC. It yields the protein CAWNLGTRAAGYTF. The entire variable domain, with the rest obtained from reference TRBV30 and TRBJ1-2, is as follows: SQTIHQWPATLVQPVGSPLSLECTVEGTSNPNLYWYRQAAGRGLQLLFYSVGIGQISSEVPQNLSASRPQDRQFILSSKKLLLSDSGFYLCAWNLGTRAAGYTFGSGTRLTVV.

The genes are TRBV27 and TRBJ1-1; D is unresolved. CDR3 length equals 17 residues. Between the trimmed V and J ends, which lost 6 bases and 1 base, there was a span of 21 bases. Germline lookup yields CDR1 MNHEY and CDR2 SMNVEV (reference sequence). The DNA for the CDR3 is TGTGCCAGCAGCCACTGGGCCCTCCGCGACAAGAACACTGAAGCTTTCTTT. This gives the protein CASSHWALRDKNTEAFF.

The count of this clone is one. V is TRBV28 and J is TRBJ2-7; perhaps TRBD2 as D (6 bases). This CDR3 comprises 10 residues. The germline CDR1 and CDR2 sequences are MDHEN and SYDVKM. V gave up 8 bases and J gave up 5 bases, with 7 bases separating them. The DNA of the CDR3 is TGTGCCAGCGGAGGGAACGAGCAGTACTTC. Translated: CASGGNEQYF. Full variable domain (outside the CDR3, taken from reference TRBV28 and TRBJ2-7): DVKVTQSSRYLVKRTGEKVFLECVQDMDHENMFWYRQDPGLGLRLIYFSYDVKMKEKGDIPEGYSVSREKKERFSLILESASTNQTSMYLCASGGNEQYFGPGTRLTVT.

This chain connects TRBV5-1 to TRBJ1-1; D is possibly TRBD1 (6 bases). V gave up 1 base and J gave up 1 base, with 11 bases separating them. The V gene's germline CDR1 is SGHRS and CDR2 YFSETQ. This CDR3 region has 15 residues. CDR3 amino acids: CASSLTGLKNTEAFF. CDR3 in DNA: TGCGCCAGCAGCTTGACAGGGTTGAAGAACACTGAAGCTTTCTTT.

CDR3 in DNA: TGCGCCAGCAGGTACGGACAGGGGAACTCTGGGGCCAACGTCCTGACTTTC. Its translation is CASRYGQGNSGANVLTF. V and J are TRBV4-3 and TRBJ2-6; 9 bases agree with TRBD1. The CDR3 spans 17 residues. Germline V lookup: CDR1 LGHNA, CDR2 YSLEER. V gave up 6 bases and J gave up 0 bases; unmatched junction bases: 6.

Note on this clone: One junction end does not reproduce the germline sequence, and a read error may be involved. The CDR3: CASSRGRVKTDTQYF. The CDR3, as DNA: TGTGCTAGCAGCCGCGGCAGGGTAAAGACAGATACGCAGTATTTT. The chain combines TRBV7-7 with TRBJ2-3; the D gene is possibly TRBD1 (5 bases). The CDR3 is 15 amino acids. Germline V CDR1 and CDR2: SSHAT, FNYEAQ (reference sequence). Using reference TRBV7-7 and TRBJ2-3 for the parts outside the CDR3, the full variable domain is GAGVSQSPRYKVTKRGQDVTLRCDPISSHATLYWYQQALGQGPEFLTYFNYEAQPDKSGLPSDRFSAERPEGSISTLTIQRTEQRDSAMYRCASSRGRVKTDTQYFGPGTRLTVL.

V and J are TRBV19 and TRBJ2-2, with a possible D match to TRBD2 (6 bases). This CDR3 is built from 15 residues. CDR1 and CDR2 from the germline V gene are LNHDA and SQIVND (reference sequence). Trimming stripped 4 bases from V and 3 bases from J, with 12 bases between. The CDR3 reads CASSRRDLDTGELFF. Written as DNA, the CDR3 is TGTGCCAGTAGTAGGAGGGATTTGGACACCGGGGAGCTGTTTTTT.

The J gene is TRBJ1-6, the V gene TRBV7-8; 8 nucleotides align to TRBD1. Germline CDR1 SGHVS, CDR2 FQNEAQ. The CDR3 has 19 residues. Unmatched junction bases numbered 18, after V lost 4 bases and J lost 7 bases. This CDR3 is CASSSGQVFLDLGNSPLHF. CDR3 in DNA: TGTGCCAGCAGCTCGGGACAGGTGTTCCTTGACTTGGGCAATTCACCCCTCCACTTT.

The chain carries TRBV7-9 and TRBJ1-5; 8 bases align to TRBD1. V shed 9 bases, J shed 11 bases, and the junction held 9 bases outside the gene matches. CDR3 size: 12 residues. CDR1 and CDR2 (germline): SEHNR, FQNEAQ (reference sequence). The CDR3 region is CASGQGPGAQHF. The CDR3 DNA reads as TGTGCCAGTGGACAGGGACCGGGGGCCCAGCATTTT. Drawing the rest from reference TRBV7-9 and TRBJ1-5, the complete variable domain is DTGVSQNPRHKITKRGQNVTFRCDPISEHNRLYWYRQTLGQGPEFLTYFQNEAQLEKSRLLSDRFSAERPKGSFSTLEIQRTEQGDSAMYLCASGQGPGAQHFGDGTRLSIL.

The V gene is TRBV30, the J gene TRBJ1-1; 12 bases align to TRBD1. V shed 8 bases, J shed 2 bases, and the junction held 3 bases outside the gene matches. This CDR3 is built from 13 residues. The V gene's germline CDR1 is GTSNPN and CDR2 SVGIG (reference sequence). The CDR3 DNA sequence: TGTGCCAAGGGGACAGGGGGCAACACTGAAGCTTTCTTT. Translation gives CAKGTGGNTEAFF.

The CDR3 is CASTLGEGTPYEQYF. The CDR3 DNA is TGCGCCAGCACCCTAGGTGAGGGAACTCCCTACGAGCAGTACTTC. V usage is TRBV4-1 and J usage is TRBJ2-7; TRBD2 might be the D (5 bases). V shed 7 bases and J shed 2 bases, with 18 bases lying between them. CDR1 and CDR2 (germline): MGHRA, YSYEKL. This CDR3 contains 15 residues.

The chain couples TRBV7-6 to TRBJ2-1; D may match TRBD1 or TRBD2 (5 bases each). CDR1 SGHVS and CDR2 FNYEAQ come from the germline V gene. Trimming shortened V by 3 bases and J by 4 bases, and 16 bases separated the two germline ends. This CDR3 has 16 amino acids. CDR3 sequence reads: CASSLRLVGRYNEQFF. CDR3 in DNA: TGTGCCAGCAGCTTGCGGCTAGTGGGACGTTACAATGAGCAGTTCTTC.

The chain recombines TRBV19 with TRBJ1-5; D ambiguous. Per the germline V gene, CDR1 is LNHDA and CDR2 is SQIVND (reference sequence). There are 15 residues in the CDR3. Between the trimmed V and J ends, which lost 3 bases and 0 bases, there was a span of 9 bases. The CDR3 region is CASSISHYSNQPQHF. The CDR3 coding sequence is TGTGCCAGTAGTATTAGCCATTATAGCAATCAGCCCCAGCATTTT.

This clone was seen more than once but under ten times. The genes are TRBV9 and TRBJ1-5; TRBD1 is a possible D gene (5 bases). Germline V gene data show CDR1 as SGDLS and CDR2 as YYNGEE. V was shortened by 4 bases and J by 3 bases, with 14 bases between the two germline ends. This CDR3 is built from 15 residues. The CDR3 sequence is CASSPRDADNQPQHF. The CDR3 DNA is TGTGCCAGCAGCCCGCGGGACGCTGACAATCAGCCCCAGCATTTT. Using reference TRBV9 and TRBJ1-5 for the parts outside the CDR3, the full variable domain is DSGVTQTPKHLITATGQRVTLRCSPRSGDLSVYWYQQSLDQGLQFLIQYYNGEERAKGNILERFSAQQFPDLHSELNLSSLELGDSALYFCASSPRDADNQPQHFGDGTRLSIL.

The CDR3 DNA follows: TGTGCCAGTAAAGGTCGACATGGGGAGCAGTATGGCTACACCTTC. It is translated as CASKGRHGEQYGYTF. The genes are TRBV19 and TRBJ1-2; D call uncertain. CDR1 is LNHDA and CDR2 is SQIVND in the germline V gene (reference sequence). This CDR3 region has 15 residues. The V end lost 7 bases, the J end lost 5 bases, and 20 bases lay between the germline ends.

The count of this clone is one. The chain couples TRBV5-4 to TRBJ1-5; perhaps TRBD1 as D (6 bases). Germline assignment: CDR1 SGHNT and CDR2 YYREEE (reference sequence). V lost 0 bases and J 1 base, leaving 8 bases between the germline ends. The CDR3 is made up of 15 amino acids. CDR3 region: CASSLGGHSNQPQHF. The CDR3 nucleotides read TGTGCCAGCAGCTTGGGGGGGCACAGCAATCAGCCCCAGCATTTT.

The chain has TRBV19 and TRBJ2-4, with D maybe TRBD2 (6 bases). CDR1 is LNHDA and CDR2 is SQIVND in the germline V gene (reference sequence). This CDR3 spans 18 amino acids. Trimming left V 5 bases short and J 1 base short, with 21 bases between. CDR3 in DNA: TGTGCCAGTAGTTCCCCCTCCCCGGGCGGGGTTGCCAAAAACATTCAGTACTTC. Its translation: CASSSPSPGGVAKNIQYF.

The J gene is TRBJ1-2, the V gene TRBV11-2; D gene unclear. The ends were cut back, 0 bases at V and 0 bases at J, with 11 bases in the middle. In germline, CDR1 is SGHAT, CDR2 FQNNGV. This CDR3 region has 16 residues. The CDR3 nucleotides read TGTGCCAGCAGCTTAGAGGGGTCCGCTTCTAACTATGGCTACACCTTC. Encoded protein: CASSLEGSASNYGYTF. Full variable domain (rest looked up from reference TRBV11-2 and TRBJ1-2): EAGVAQSPRYKIIEKRQSVAFWCNPISGHATLYWYQQILGQGPKLLIQFQNNGVVDDSQLPKDRFSAERLKGVDSTLKIQPAKLEDSAVYLCASSLEGSASNYGYTFGSGTRLTVV.

The genes are TRBV3-1 (or the pseudogene TRBV3-2) and TRBJ2-3; 14 nucleotides line up with TRBD2. The V and J ends lost 5 bases and 5 bases, in that order; junction bases with no gene match: 9. CDR3 size: 17 residues. Looked up from germline, CDR1 is LGHDT and CDR2 is YNNKEL (reference sequence). Written as DNA, the CDR3 is TGTGCCAGCAGCGCATGGGGACTAGCGGGAGTTCAAGATACGCAGTATTTT. This translates into CASSAWGLAGVQDTQYF.

This sequence joins TRBV14 and TRBJ1-6; no clear D. The ends were cut back, 2 bases at V and 0 bases at J, with 5 bases in the middle. Germline V gene lookup returns CDR1 SGHDN and CDR2 FVKESK. The CDR3 spans 15 residues. The CDR3 coding sequence is TGTGCCAGCAGCCAACACAACTCCTATAATTCACCCCTCCACTTT. Translated: CASSQHNSYNSPLHF. Filled out from reference TRBV14 and TRBJ1-6, the complete variable domain reads EAGVTQFPSHSVIEKGQTVTLRCDPISGHDNLYWYRRVMGKEIKFLLHFVKESKQDESGMPNNRFLAERTGGTYSTLKVQPAELEDSGVYFCASSQHNSYNSPLHFGNGTRLTVT.

The chain links TRBV19 to TRBJ1-2, with D tentatively TRBD1 (5 bases). In germline, CDR1 is LNHDA, CDR2 SQIVND (reference sequence). The CDR3 is made up of 14 amino acids. With 3 bases removed from V and 0 bases from J, the gap between germline ends came to 8 bases. The CDR3 region is CASSIQTANYGYTF. The CDR3 DNA sequence: TGTGCCAGTAGTATCCAGACAGCTAACTATGGCTACACCTTC. The full variable domain, its missing parts supplied by reference TRBV19 and TRBJ1-2, is DGGITQSPKYLFRKEGQNVTLSCEQNLNHDAMYWYRQDPGQGLRLIYYSQIVNDFQKGDIAEGYSVSREKKESFPLTVTSAQKNPTAFYLCASSIQTANYGYTFGSGTRLTVV.

This clone was detected many times. The genes are TRBV9 and TRBJ1-1; perhaps TRBD1 as D (6 bases). The CDR3 is 13 residues long. Trimming took 0 bases from V and 4 from J, leaving 7 bases between them. Germline V CDR1 and CDR2: SGDLS, YYNGEE. CDR3 protein: CASSVEGVTEAFF. The CDR3 DNA sequence: TGTGCCAGCAGCGTAGAGGGGGTCACTGAAGCTTTCTTT.

This chain uses TRBV3-1 (or the pseudogene TRBV3-2) with TRBJ2-7, with D unresolved. Germline loops: CDR1 LGHDT, CDR2 YNNKEL (reference sequence). The CDR3 runs to 14 residues. V was cut by 0 bases and J by 4 bases, with 10 bases left in between. CDR3 DNA sequence: TGTGCCAGCAGCCAAGATTGGGCAGGTTACGAGCAGTACTTC. It specifies CASSQDWAGYEQYF.

The V call is TRBV5-1, the J call TRBJ2-7; possible D gene TRBD1, 6 bases. Germline V gives CDR1 SGHRS, CDR2 YFSETQ. V lost 0 bases to trimming and J lost 5 bases, with 12 bases between them. The CDR3 consists of 14 residues. The CDR3 here is CASSLGPGAHEQYF. The DNA for the CDR3 is TGCGCCAGCAGCTTGGGACCAGGGGCCCACGAGCAGTACTTC.

V usage is TRBV28 and J usage is TRBJ2-3; possibly TRBD2 for D (5 bases). CDR3 length equals 17 residues. Trimming shortened V by 5 bases and J by 2 bases, and 20 bases separated the two germline ends. CDR1 and CDR2 (germline): MDHEN, SYDVKM. The CDR3: CASSPPLAGGYTDTQYF. CDR3 coding DNA: TGTGCCAGCAGTCCCCCCCTAGCTGGAGGTTACACAGATACGCAGTATTTT. Variable domain in full (rest from reference TRBV28 and TRBJ2-3): DVKVTQSSRYLVKRTGEKVFLECVQDMDHENMFWYRQDPGLGLRLIYFSYDVKMKEKGDIPEGYSVSREKKERFSLILESASTNQTSMYLCASSPPLAGGYTDTQYFGPGTRLTVL.

The chain has TRBV5-6 and TRBJ1-2; 8 positions agree with TRBD1. Germline CDR1 is SGHDT and CDR2 is YYEEEE. The CDR3 runs 14 residues. V shed 4 bases and J 7 bases; nucleotides not matched to a gene: 9. Here the CDR3 reads CASSPDRGWFGYTF. Written as DNA, the CDR3 is TGTGCCAGCAGCCCCGACAGGGGATGGTTTGGCTACACCTTC.

The chain couples TRBV5-1 to TRBJ1-5, with 7 positions matching TRBD1. This CDR3 contains 15 residues. Germline CDR1 is SGHRS and CDR2 is YFSETQ. V lost 0 bases and J lost 7; bases outside the gene matches: 7. CDR3 sequence: CASSLEGGGDQPQHF. DNA of the CDR3: TGCGCCAGCAGCTTGGAGGGAGGGGGCGACCAGCCCCAGCATTTT.

The chain joins TRBV6-2 or TRBV6-3 to TRBJ2-2; D gene unclear. The CDR3 is 12 amino acids. CDR1 is MNHEY and CDR2 is SVGEGT in the germline V gene. Trimming removed 5 bases at V and 14 bases at J, with 15 bases between. The CDR3 DNA reads TGTGCCAGCAGTCTCTCCGGTCGGAGCCTGTTTTTT. Translated, it gives CASSLSGRSLFF.

V usage is TRBV25-1 and J usage is TRBJ1-4; 7 nucleotides align to TRBD1. Trimming removed 2 bases from V and 8 bases from J; junction bases left unmatched: 8. CDR3 length equals 15 residues. Germline CDR1 MGHDK, CDR2 SYGVNS. The CDR3, as DNA: TGTGCCAGCAGTGAAGCGGGGACAGTACGAGAAAAACTGTTTTTT. Its translation is CASSEAGTVREKLFF.

The chain joins TRBV25-1 to TRBJ1-1; a possible D gene is TRBD1 (6 bases). Trimming stripped 2 bases from V and 5 bases from J, with 9 bases between. Germline assignment: CDR1 MGHDK and CDR2 SYGVNS. The CDR3 is 13 amino acids. CDR3 in amino acids: CASSENRVTEAFF. The CDR3 DNA reads TGTGCCAGCAGTGAAAACAGGGTAACTGAAGCTTTCTTT.

The chain carries TRBV6-5 and TRBJ2-6; no firm D call. CDR1 MNHEY and CDR2 SVGAGI come from the germline V gene. Trimming stripped 5 bases from V and 4 bases from J, with 12 bases between. This CDR3 contains 15 residues. CDR3 DNA: TGTGCCAGCAGTCGCGCGGCCGCCGGGGCCAACGTCCTGACTTTC. Its protein is CASSRAAAGANVLTF.